The T cell receptor beta chain described here comes from a study of PD-1 blockade in classical Hodgkin lymphoma. After autologous stem cell transplantation all patients relapsed, and prior brentuximab vedotin exposure differed between cohorts. Method: immunoSEQ multiplex PCR; TCRdb's copy keeps in-frame clones and lacks some. The data contain about 97,000 clones, 80% to 85% of them singletons. The source was peripheral blood mononuclear cells (PBMCs), collected at baseline. The source of this sequence is a human donor with classical Hodgkin lymphoma.

The CDR3: CASSLASTGELFF. Written as DNA, the CDR3 is TGCGCCAGCAGCTTGGCTAGCACCGGGGAGCTGTTTTTT. The chain joins TRBV5-1 to TRBJ2-2; D unclear. The V and J ends lost 0 bases and 4 bases respectively, with 4 bases between them. The germline gives CDR1 SGHRS, CDR2 YFSETQ. The CDR3 sequence is 13 residues long.